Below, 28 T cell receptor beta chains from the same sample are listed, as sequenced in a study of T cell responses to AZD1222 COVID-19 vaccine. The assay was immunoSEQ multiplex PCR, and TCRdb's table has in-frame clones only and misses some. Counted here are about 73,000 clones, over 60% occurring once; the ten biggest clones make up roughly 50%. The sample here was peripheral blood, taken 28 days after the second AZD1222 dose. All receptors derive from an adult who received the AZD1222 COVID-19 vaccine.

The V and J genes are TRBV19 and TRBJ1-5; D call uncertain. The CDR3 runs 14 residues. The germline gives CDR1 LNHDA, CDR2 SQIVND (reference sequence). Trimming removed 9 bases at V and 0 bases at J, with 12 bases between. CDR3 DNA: TGTGCCAGCCAAACAGAGTATAGCAATCAGCCCCAGCATTTT. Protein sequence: CASQTEYSNQPQHF.

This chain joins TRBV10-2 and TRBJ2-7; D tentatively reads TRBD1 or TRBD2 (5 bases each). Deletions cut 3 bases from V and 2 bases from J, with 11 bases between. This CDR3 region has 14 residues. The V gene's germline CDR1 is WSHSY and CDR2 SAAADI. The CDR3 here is CASSDHGTAYEQYF. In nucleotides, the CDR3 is TGCGCCAGCAGTGACCATGGGACGGCCTACGAGCAGTACTTC.

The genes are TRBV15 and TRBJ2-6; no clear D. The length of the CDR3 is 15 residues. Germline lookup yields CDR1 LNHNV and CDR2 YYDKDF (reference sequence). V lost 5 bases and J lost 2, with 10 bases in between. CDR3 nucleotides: TGTGCCACCAGCGCACCCCCCCCTGGGGCCAACGTCCTGACTTTC. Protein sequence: CATSAPPPGANVLTF.

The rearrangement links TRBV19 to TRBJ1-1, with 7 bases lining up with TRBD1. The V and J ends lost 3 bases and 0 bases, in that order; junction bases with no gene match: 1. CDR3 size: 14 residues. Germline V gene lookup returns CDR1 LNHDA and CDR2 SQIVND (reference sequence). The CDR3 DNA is TGTGCCAGTAGTATGACAGGGTTGAACACTGAAGCTTTCTTT. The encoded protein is CASSMTGLNTEAFF.

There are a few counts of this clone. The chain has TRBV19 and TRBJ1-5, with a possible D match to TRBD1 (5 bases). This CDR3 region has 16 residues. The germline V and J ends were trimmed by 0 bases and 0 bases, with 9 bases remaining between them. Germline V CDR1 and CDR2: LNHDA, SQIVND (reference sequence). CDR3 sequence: CASSIEGPFSNQPQHF. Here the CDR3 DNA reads TGTGCCAGTAGTATAGAGGGGCCTTTTAGCAATCAGCCCCAGCATTTT. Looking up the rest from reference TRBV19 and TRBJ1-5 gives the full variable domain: DGGITQSPKYLFRKEGQNVTLSCEQNLNHDAMYWYRQDPGQGLRLIYYSQIVNDFQKGDIAEGYSVSREKKESFPLTVTSAQKNPTAFYLCASSIEGPFSNQPQHFGDGTRLSIL.

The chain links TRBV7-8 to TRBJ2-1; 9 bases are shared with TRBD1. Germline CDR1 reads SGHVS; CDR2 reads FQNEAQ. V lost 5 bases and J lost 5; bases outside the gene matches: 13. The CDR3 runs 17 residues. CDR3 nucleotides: TGTGCCAGCAGCAAGACCAGGGACAGGGTAAGAAACAATGAGCAGTTCTTC. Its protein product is CASSKTRDRVRNNEQFF.

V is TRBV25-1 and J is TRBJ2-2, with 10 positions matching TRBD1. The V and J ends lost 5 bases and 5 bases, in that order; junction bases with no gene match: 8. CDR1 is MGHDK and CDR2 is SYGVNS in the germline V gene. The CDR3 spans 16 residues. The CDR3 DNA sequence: TGTGCCAGCAGTCCTAGGGACAGGGGCGGTACCGGGGAGCTGTTTTTT. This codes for CASSPRDRGGTGELFF.

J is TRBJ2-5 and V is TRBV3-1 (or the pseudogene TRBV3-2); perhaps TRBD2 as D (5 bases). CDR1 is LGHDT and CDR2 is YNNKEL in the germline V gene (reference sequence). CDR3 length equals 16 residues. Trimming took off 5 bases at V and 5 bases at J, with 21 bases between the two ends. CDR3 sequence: CASSSMTKLGGETQYF. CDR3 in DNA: TGTGCCAGCAGCTCGATGACGAAACTAGGTGGGGAGACCCAGTACTTC.

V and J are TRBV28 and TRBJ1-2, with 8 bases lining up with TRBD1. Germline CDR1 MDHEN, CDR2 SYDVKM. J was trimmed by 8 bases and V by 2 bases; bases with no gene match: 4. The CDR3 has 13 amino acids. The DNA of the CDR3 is TGTGCCAGCAGTTTAACAGGGGGATTGGGCTACACCTTC. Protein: CASSLTGGLGYTF.

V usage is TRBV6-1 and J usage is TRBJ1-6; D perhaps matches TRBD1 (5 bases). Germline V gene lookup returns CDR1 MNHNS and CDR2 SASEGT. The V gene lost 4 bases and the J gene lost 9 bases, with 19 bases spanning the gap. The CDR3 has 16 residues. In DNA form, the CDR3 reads TGTGCCAGCAGTGGCCGTCGAAGGGGAGGTGTTTCACCCCTCCACTTT. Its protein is CASSGRRRGGVSPLHF.

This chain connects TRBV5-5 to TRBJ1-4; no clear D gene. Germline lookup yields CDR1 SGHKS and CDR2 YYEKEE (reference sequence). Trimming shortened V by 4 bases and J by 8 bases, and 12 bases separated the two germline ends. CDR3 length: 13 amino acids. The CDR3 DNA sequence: TGTGCCAGCAGCGCCACATTTTACGAAAAACTGTTTTTT. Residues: CASSATFYEKLFF.

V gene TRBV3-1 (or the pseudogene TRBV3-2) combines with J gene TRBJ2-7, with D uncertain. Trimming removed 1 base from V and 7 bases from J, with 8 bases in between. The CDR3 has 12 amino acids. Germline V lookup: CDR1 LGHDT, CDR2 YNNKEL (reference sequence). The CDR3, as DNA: TGTGCCAGCAGCCAAGTATCGTGGGAGCAGTACTTC. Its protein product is CASSQVSWEQYF.

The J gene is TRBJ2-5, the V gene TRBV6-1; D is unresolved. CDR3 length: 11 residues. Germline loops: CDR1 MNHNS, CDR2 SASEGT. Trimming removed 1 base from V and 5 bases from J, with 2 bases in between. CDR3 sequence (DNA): TGTGCCAGCAGTGAAGTCGAGACCCAGTACTTC. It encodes CASSEVETQYF.

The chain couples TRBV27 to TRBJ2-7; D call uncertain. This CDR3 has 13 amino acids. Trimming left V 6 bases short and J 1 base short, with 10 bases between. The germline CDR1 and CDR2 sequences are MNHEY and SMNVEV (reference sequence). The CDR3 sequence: CASSAELSYEQYF. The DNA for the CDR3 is TGTGCCAGCAGCGCGGAGTTATCCTACGAGCAGTACTTC.

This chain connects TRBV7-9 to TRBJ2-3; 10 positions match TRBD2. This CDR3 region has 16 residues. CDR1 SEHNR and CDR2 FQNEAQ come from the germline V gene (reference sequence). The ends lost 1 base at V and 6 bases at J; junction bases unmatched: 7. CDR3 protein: CASSLVSGRMVDTQYF. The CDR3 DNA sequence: TGTGCCAGCAGCTTAGTTAGCGGGAGGATGGTCGATACGCAGTATTTT.

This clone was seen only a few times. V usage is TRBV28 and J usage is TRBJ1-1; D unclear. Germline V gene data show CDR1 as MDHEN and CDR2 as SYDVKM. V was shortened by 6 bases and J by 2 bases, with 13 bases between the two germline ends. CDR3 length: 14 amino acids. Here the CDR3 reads CASSLIQFNTEAFF. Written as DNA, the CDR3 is TGTGCCAGCAGCTTAATACAATTTAACACTGAAGCTTTCTTT.

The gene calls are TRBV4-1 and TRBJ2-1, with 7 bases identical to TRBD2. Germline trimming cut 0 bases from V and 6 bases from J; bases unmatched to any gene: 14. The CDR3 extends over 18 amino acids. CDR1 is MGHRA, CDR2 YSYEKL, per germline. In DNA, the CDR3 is TGCGCCAGCAGCCAAGATCCCCCTTTAGCGGGCCCCATCAATGAGCAGTTCTTC. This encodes CASSQDPPLAGPINEQFF.

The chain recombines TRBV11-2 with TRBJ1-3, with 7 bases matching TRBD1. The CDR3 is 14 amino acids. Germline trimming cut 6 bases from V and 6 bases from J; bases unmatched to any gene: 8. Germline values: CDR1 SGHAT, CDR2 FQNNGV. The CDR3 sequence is CASRRQGGANTIYF. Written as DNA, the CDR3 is TGTGCCAGCAGAAGACAGGGAGGGGCAAACACCATATATTTT.

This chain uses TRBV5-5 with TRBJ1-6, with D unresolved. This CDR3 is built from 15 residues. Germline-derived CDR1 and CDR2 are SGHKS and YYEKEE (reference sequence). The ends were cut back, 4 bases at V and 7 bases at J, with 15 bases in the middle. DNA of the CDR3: TGTGCCAGCAGCCCGGCCTGGACGGGCAATTCACCCCTCCACTTT. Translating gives CASSPAWTGNSPLHF.

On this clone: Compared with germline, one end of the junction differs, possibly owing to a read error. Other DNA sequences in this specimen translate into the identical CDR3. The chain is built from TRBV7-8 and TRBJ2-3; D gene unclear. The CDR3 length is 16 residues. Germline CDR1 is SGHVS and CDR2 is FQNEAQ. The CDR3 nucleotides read TGTGCCAGCAGCTTAAGGTCGACTGGGCGTACAGATACACAGTATTTT. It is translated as CASSLRSTGRTDTQYF.

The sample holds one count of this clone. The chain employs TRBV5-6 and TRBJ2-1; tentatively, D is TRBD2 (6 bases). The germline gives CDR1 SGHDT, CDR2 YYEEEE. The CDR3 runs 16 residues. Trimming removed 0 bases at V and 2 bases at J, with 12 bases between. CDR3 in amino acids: CASSLELAWTYNEQFF. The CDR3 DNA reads TGTGCCAGCAGCTTGGAGCTAGCGTGGACCTACAATGAGCAGTTCTTC. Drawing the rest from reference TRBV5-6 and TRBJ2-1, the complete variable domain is DAGVTQSPTHLIKTRGQQVTLRCSPKSGHDTVSWYQQALGQGPQFIFQYYEEEERQRGNFPDRFSGHQFPNYSSELNVNALLLGDSALYLCASSLELAWTYNEQFFGPGTRLTVL.

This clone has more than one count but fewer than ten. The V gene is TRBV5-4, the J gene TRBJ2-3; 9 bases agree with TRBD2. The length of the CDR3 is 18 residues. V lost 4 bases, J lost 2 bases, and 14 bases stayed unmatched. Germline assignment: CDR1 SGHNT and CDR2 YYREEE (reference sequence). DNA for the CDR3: TGTGCCAGCAGCACGGGAACTAGCGGGTGGGACCTCACAGATACGCAGTATTTT. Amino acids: CASSTGTSGWDLTDTQYF.

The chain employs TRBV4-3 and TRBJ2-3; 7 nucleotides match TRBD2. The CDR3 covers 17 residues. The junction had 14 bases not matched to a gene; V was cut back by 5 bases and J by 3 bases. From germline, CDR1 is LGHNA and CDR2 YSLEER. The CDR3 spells CASSLRGGSQFTDTQYF. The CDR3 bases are TGCGCCAGCAGCTTAAGAGGCGGGAGTCAGTTTACAGATACGCAGTATTTT.

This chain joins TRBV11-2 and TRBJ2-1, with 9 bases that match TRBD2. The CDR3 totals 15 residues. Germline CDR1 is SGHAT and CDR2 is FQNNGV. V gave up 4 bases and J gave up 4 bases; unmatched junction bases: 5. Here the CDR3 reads CASSSWRGGYNEQFF. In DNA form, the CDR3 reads TGTGCCAGCAGCTCTTGGCGGGGGGGATACAATGAGCAGTTCTTC.

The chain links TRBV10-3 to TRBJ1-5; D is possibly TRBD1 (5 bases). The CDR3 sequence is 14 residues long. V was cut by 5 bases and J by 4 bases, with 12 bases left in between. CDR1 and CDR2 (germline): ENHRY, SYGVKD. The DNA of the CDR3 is TGTGCCATCAGTCCCGGGACGGGTAATCAGCCCCAGCATTTT. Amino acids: CAISPGTGNQPQHF.

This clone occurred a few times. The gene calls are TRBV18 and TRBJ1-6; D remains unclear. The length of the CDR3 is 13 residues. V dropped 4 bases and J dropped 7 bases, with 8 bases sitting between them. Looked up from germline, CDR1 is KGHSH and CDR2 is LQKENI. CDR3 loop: CASSLLENSPLHF. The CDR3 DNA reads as TGTGCCAGCTCACTACTGGAAAATTCACCCCTCCACTTT.

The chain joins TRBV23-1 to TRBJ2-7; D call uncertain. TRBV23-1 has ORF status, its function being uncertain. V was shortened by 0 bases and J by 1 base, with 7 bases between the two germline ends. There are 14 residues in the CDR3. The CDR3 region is CASSQSKGSYEQYF. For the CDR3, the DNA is TGCGCCAGCAGTCAATCCAAGGGATCCTACGAGCAGTACTTC.

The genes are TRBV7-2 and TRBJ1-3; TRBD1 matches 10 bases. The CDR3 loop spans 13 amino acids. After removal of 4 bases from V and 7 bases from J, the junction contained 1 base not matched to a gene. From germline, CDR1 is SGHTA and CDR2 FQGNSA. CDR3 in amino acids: CASSSGQGNTIYF. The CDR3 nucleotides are TGTGCCAGCAGCTCGGGACAGGGGAACACCATATATTTT.